These 24 T cell receptor beta chains were sequenced from one sample in a study of cytomegalovirus exposure and HLA in healthy donors (dated by TCRdb to 2015 to 2018). Preparation of the library involved the immunoSEQ multiplex PCR assay. For the multiplex PCR, a mixture combining 60 forward primers for TCR Vbeta segments and 13 reverse primers for TCR Jbeta segments was used. The table was pulled from immuneACCESS by TCRdb, which kept in-frame rearrangements only. Such tables lose some clones; where checked, under half of the loss comes from unresolved V genes, and the rest has no known cause. For this sample there are 99,000 or so clones; about an eighth appear just once. Jointly, the top ten make up approximately 16% of the sample. Sequencing was performed on PBMCs. The source is a man aged 35 to 55 in good health and CMV-seropositive.

The CDR3 DNA sequence: TGTGCCAGCAGGGGGGCGGACAAGATCCCCTACGAGCAGTACTTC. Amino acid sequence: CASRGADKIPYEQYF. The chain carries TRBV6-5 and TRBJ2-7, with a tentative D call TRBD1 (6 bases). The V end lost 6 bases, the J end lost 2 bases, and 17 bases lay between the germline ends. The V gene's germline CDR1 is MNHEY and CDR2 SVGAGI. The CDR3 totals 15 residues.

J is TRBJ2-2 and V is TRBV10-1, with TRBD1 matching 7 bases. Germline V gene sequence: CDR1 WNHNN, CDR2 SYGVQD (reference sequence). The CDR3 totals 13 residues. With 3 bases clipped from V and 5 bases from J, the junction kept 0 bases outside the gene matches. For the CDR3, the DNA is TGCGCCAGCAGTGAACAGGGGACCGGGGAGCTGTTTTTT. Its translation is CASSEQGTGELFF.

V is TRBV25-1 and J is TRBJ1-4, with D possibly matching TRBD1 (6 bases). This CDR3 has 16 residues. The V gene's germline CDR1 is MGHDK and CDR2 SYGVNS. Trimming pared 3 bases from V and 3 bases from J, leaving 14 bases between. The CDR3 coding sequence is TGTGCCAGCAGTGACCCCGATTGGACAGCTAATGAAAAACTGTTTTTT. Translation gives CASSDPDWTANEKLFF.

This chain links TRBV5-1 with TRBJ2-7; D perhaps matches TRBD2 (5 bases). Germline V gene lookup returns CDR1 SGHRS and CDR2 YFSETQ. Trimming pared 0 bases from V and 7 bases from J, leaving 5 bases between. The CDR3 is 11 amino acids. CDR3 coding DNA: TGCGCCAGCAGCTTGGCGGGGGAGCAGTACTTC. It translates to CASSLAGEQYF.

This clone was observed a handful of times. The CDR3 region has the DNA TGTGCCAGCAGCCCCGGCTACAATGAGCAGTTCTTC. It yields the protein CASSPGYNEQFF. The gene calls are TRBV5-5 and TRBJ2-1; D gene uncertain. There are 12 residues in the CDR3. The germline gives CDR1 SGHKS, CDR2 YYEKEE (reference sequence). The V and J ends lost 4 bases and 3 bases respectively, with 5 bases between them.

This clone was seen a handful of times. This chain uses TRBV6-1 with TRBJ2-6; 12 nucleotides match TRBD2. The CDR3 sequence is 19 residues long. Trimming cost V 3 bases and J 0 bases; bases outside gene matches: 6. In germline, CDR1 is MNHNS, CDR2 SASEGT. The DNA for the CDR3 is TGTGCCAGCAGTGATCGGGGACTAGCGGGTGGCTCTGGGGCCAACGTCCTGACTTTC. It specifies CASSDRGLAGGSGANVLTF.

This clone was seen only a few times. The chain links TRBV5-4 to TRBJ2-1; 9 bases align to TRBD2. CDR3 length: 17 amino acids. V lost 4 bases and J lost 6; bases outside the gene matches: 14. Germline-derived CDR1 and CDR2 are SGHNT and YYREEE (reference sequence). The CDR3 protein is CASSPGGAGGWGNEQFF. CDR3 DNA sequence: TGTGCCAGCAGCCCCGGGGGAGCGGGAGGTTGGGGCAATGAGCAGTTCTTC.

This clone has just a few counts. The chain carries TRBV11-2 and TRBJ2-6; a possible D gene is TRBD1 (6 bases). Germline V gives CDR1 SGHAT, CDR2 FQNNGV. The ends were cut back, 4 bases at V and 0 bases at J, with 13 bases in the middle. CDR3 size: 17 residues. The CDR3 bases are TGTGCCAGCAGCTCCCTGACAGGCATCTCTGGGGCCAACGTCCTGACTTTC. Protein product: CASSSLTGISGANVLTF.

The table lists this clone with a few counts. CDR3 nucleotides: TGTGCCAGCATGGGACTAGCGGGTTCAGATACGCAGTATTTT. It is translated as CASMGLAGSDTQYF. J is TRBJ2-3 and V is TRBV5-4, with TRBD2 identical over 12 bases. This CDR3 is 14 amino acids long. The germline V gene has CDR1 SGHNT and CDR2 YYREEE (reference sequence). V lost 6 bases to trimming and J lost 4 bases; unmatched junction nucleotides: 3.

The chain joins TRBV6-5 to TRBJ2-1, with 9 bases fitting TRBD1. The CDR3 has 15 residues. Trimming at V came to 6 bases and at J to 6 bases, leaving 9 bases not matched to a gene. Germline V lookup: CDR1 MNHEY, CDR2 SVGAGI. CDR3 region: CASRQQGAVRNEQFF. The CDR3 DNA reads TGTGCCAGCAGGCAACAGGGGGCTGTACGCAATGAGCAGTTCTTC.

The chain has TRBV18 and TRBJ2-1; 11 nucleotides line up with TRBD2. The V gene's germline CDR1 is KGHSH and CDR2 LQKENI. The length of the CDR3 is 16 residues. After removal of 0 bases from V and 7 bases from J, the junction contained 5 bases not matched to a gene. The CDR3 reads CASSPPAASGRNEQFF. CDR3 coding DNA: TGTGCCAGCTCACCACCGGCGGCTAGCGGGAGGAATGAGCAGTTCTTC.

This clone occurred a few times. V gene TRBV19 combines with J gene TRBJ2-1; D possibly corresponds to TRBD1 (6 bases). This CDR3 region has 14 residues. The V end lost 4 bases, the J end lost 1 base, and 8 bases lay between the germline ends. Per the germline V gene, CDR1 is LNHDA and CDR2 is SQIVND (reference sequence). This CDR3 is CASSKGVSYNEQFF. Here the CDR3 DNA reads TGTGCCAGTAGTAAGGGGGTATCCTACAATGAGCAGTTCTTC.

This clone showed up just a few times. J is TRBJ1-1 and V is TRBV5-1, with D possibly being TRBD1 (5 bases). The germline V gene has CDR1 SGHRS and CDR2 YFSETQ. The CDR3 runs 14 residues. The V end was cut by 3 bases, the J end by 4 bases, with 13 bases between. The CDR3 region has the DNA TGCGCCAGCAGCTCAAGGTTGCAGGGCACTGAAGCTTTCTTT. Its translation is CASSSRLQGTEAFF.

This clone was seen a few times. Other DNA sequences within the sample encode an identical CDR3. This chain links TRBV7-8 with TRBJ2-1; the D gene is possibly TRBD2 (6 bases). CDR3 length equals 14 residues. Germline V lookup: CDR1 SGHVS, CDR2 FQNEAQ. Trimming shortened V by 0 bases and J by 3 bases, and 6 bases separated the two germline ends. The CDR3 protein is CASSLAGSYNEQFF. The DNA for the CDR3 is TGTGCCAGCAGCTTAGCCGGGAGCTACAATGAGCAGTTCTTC. Based on the CDR3 plus reference TRBV7-8 and TRBJ2-1, the full variable domain is GAGVSQSPRYKVAKRGQDVALRCDPISGHVSLFWYQQALGQGPEFLTYFQNEAQLDKSGLPSDRFFAERPEGSVSTLKIQRTQQEDSAVYLCASSLAGSYNEQFFGPGTRLTVL.

This clone was observed a handful of times. The gene calls are TRBV7-8 and TRBJ2-7; 7 positions agree with TRBD2. In germline, CDR1 is SGHVS, CDR2 FQNEAQ. Trimming removed 0 bases from V and 2 bases from J; junction bases left unmatched: 4. The CDR3 is made up of 15 amino acids. The CDR3 bases are TGTGCCAGCAGCTTAGCGCACGGACTAGCCTACGAGCAGTACTTC. Amino acid sequence: CASSLAHGLAYEQYF.

The chain combines TRBV27 with TRBJ2-3; 8 nucleotides agree with TRBD1. The CDR3 covers 15 residues. Germline CDR1 reads MNHEY; CDR2 reads SMNVEV (reference sequence). The junction had 9 bases not matched to a gene; V was cut back by 6 bases and J by 4 bases. CDR3 nucleotide sequence: TGTGCCAGCAGAAGGTGGGGCAGGGGGCCAGATACGCAGTATTTT. It yields the protein CASRRWGRGPDTQYF.

This clone has more than one count but fewer than ten. The gene calls are TRBV27 and TRBJ1-5; TRBD1 might be the D (6 bases). Looked up from germline, CDR1 is MNHEY and CDR2 is SMNVEV (reference sequence). The CDR3 has 17 amino acids. V lost 5 bases and J lost 7, with 24 bases in between. The CDR3 is CASSRPSHTGSGQPQHF. The CDR3 bases are TGTGCCAGCAGTCGACCATCGCACACAGGGTCAGGGCAGCCCCAGCATTTT.

The sample holds a few counts of this clone. The same CDR3 arises from other DNA sequences in this sample as well. This chain links TRBV7-2 with TRBJ1-2; 9 bases are shared with TRBD1. J lost 4 bases, V lost 1 base, and 13 bases had no gene match. The CDR3 runs to 18 residues. The V gene's germline CDR1 is SGHTA and CDR2 FQGNSA. The CDR3 nucleotides read TGTGCCAGCAGCTTAGAGTCGGGCCCCACGGGACAGGGCTATGGCTACACCTTC. It is translated as CASSLESGPTGQGYGYTF.

This rearrangement joins TRBV28 to TRBJ2-7, with D unresolved. This CDR3 is 16 amino acids long. Germline CDR1 reads MDHEN; CDR2 reads SYDVKM. The V gene lost 6 bases and the J gene lost 3 bases, with 21 bases spanning the gap. The chain's CDR3 is CASSPAGGHLSYEQYF. DNA for the CDR3: TGTGCCAGCAGCCCAGCCGGCGGCCACCTTAGCTACGAGCAGTACTTC.

This clone has more than one count but fewer than ten. A read error likely explains this, since a far larger clone differs by one base. The sample holds other DNA sequences that translate to the same CDR3. The chain combines TRBV4-3 with TRBJ2-6, with no clear D. The germline V and J ends were trimmed by 0 bases and 4 bases, with 10 bases remaining between them. The CDR3 runs 16 residues. CDR1 LGHNA and CDR2 YSLEER come from the germline V gene. The CDR3 DNA reads as TGCGCCAGCAGCCAAGATCCAAACTCCGGGGCCAACGTCCTGACTTTC. Amino acids: CASSQDPNSGANVLTF.

The rearrangement joins TRBV7-2 to TRBJ1-5; no reliable D call. Germline CDR1 and CDR2: SGHTA and FQGNSA. V lost 0 bases, J lost 7 bases, and 13 bases lay in between. The CDR3 spans 15 residues. The DNA of the CDR3 is TGTGCCAGCAGCTTAGCCGGAGGAATGGGACAGCCCCAGCATTTT. Translation: CASSLAGGMGQPQHF.

The gene calls are TRBV4-1 and TRBJ2-2, with D possibly matching TRBD1 (5 bases). Germline V gene sequence: CDR1 MGHRA, CDR2 YSYEKL. Trimming stripped 0 bases from V and 0 bases from J, with 11 bases between. The CDR3 consists of 17 residues. CDR3 region: CASSQEWQGANTGELFF. The CDR3 nucleotides are TGCGCCAGCAGCCAAGAGTGGCAGGGTGCGAACACCGGGGAGCTGTTTTTT.

This clone was detected a few times. Mismatch with germline at one junction end may stem from a read error. The chain uses TRBV4-1 and TRBJ2-2; tentatively, D is TRBD1 (5 bases). In germline, CDR1 is MGHRA, CDR2 YSYEKL. CDR3 size: 16 residues. The CDR3 bases are TGCGCCAGCAGCCAAGTTCCAGGGTGGAACGCCGGGGAGCTGTTTTTT. Translating it yields CASSQVPGWNAGELFF.

CDR3 residues: CASSGGGTAGAYEQYF. The CDR3 DNA sequence: TGTGCCAGCAGTGGGGGGGGGACGGCCGGTGCCTACGAGCAGTACTTC. J is TRBJ2-7 and V is TRBV25-1; 7 bases agree with TRBD2. CDR3 length: 16 residues. Losses at the gene ends were 4 bases for V and 2 bases for J; bases not matched to a gene: 11. Germline-derived CDR1 and CDR2 are MGHDK and SYGVNS.